This is a list of T cell receptor beta chains from one sample in a study of Ad26.COV2.S vaccination and SARS-CoV-2 variants. The protocol was immunoSEQ multiplex PCR, while the TCRdb copy is restricted to in-frame clones and leaves out a portion. The table shows some 450,000 clones, with around 91% occurring only once. This specimen was peripheral blood, taken in a trial of Ad26.COV2.S vaccine versus placebo. The receptors shown here come from a person aged 18 to 65 who received the Ad26.COV2.S COVID-19 vaccine or a placebo. Each CDR3 is given with its conserved first and last residue. The D gene is left open where the match is weak. Size tells how often a clone was seen (once, few, many) or the class of an expanded clone, and some rows leave it out.

D	V	J	size	CDR3	DNA
TRBD2	TRBV28	TRBJ2-6	.	CASRPSGTSDSGANVLTF	TGTGCCAGCAGGCCTTCCGGGACTAGCGACTCTGGGGCCAACGTCCTGACTTTC
.	TRBV10-3	TRBJ2-7	.	CAIGGGQRESYEQYF	TGTGCCATCGGCGGGGGACAGCGGGAATCCTACGAGCAGTACTTC
TRBD2	TRBV2	TRBJ2-7	.	CASSGIAGDTYEQYF	TGTGCCAGCAGTGGTATAGCGGGGGACACCTACGAGCAGTACTTC
TRBD1	TRBV6-6	TRBJ2-7	once	CASTDRGRYEQYF	TGTGCCAGCACTGACAGGGGGCGGTACGAGCAGTACTTC
.	TRBV7-9	TRBJ2-5	once	CASSSRGQETQYF	TGTGCCAGCAGCTCCCGGGGGCAAGAGACCCAGTACTTC
.	TRBV6-2/TRBV6-3	TRBJ1-4	once	CASSSDPDREKLFF	TGTGCCAGCAGCTCTGACCCTGACAGGGAAAAACTGTTTTTT
TRBD1	TRBV10-2	TRBJ2-4	.	CASSEVTGTANIQYF	TGCGCCAGCAGTGAGGTGACAGGGACGGCAAACATTCAGTACTTC
TRBD2	TRBV19	TRBJ2-2	.	CASTPLSGITGELFF	TGTGCCAGTACCCCACTTAGCGGGATCACCGGGGAGCTGTTTTTT
TRBD1	TRBV25-1	TRBJ2-7	.	CASSASGTGAEQYF	TGTGCCAGCAGTGCCTCCGGGACAGGGGCCGAGCAGTACTTC
TRBD1	TRBV7-8	TRBJ2-1	.	CASSLLQGVYNEQFF	TGTGCCAGCAGCTTACTACAGGGGGTTTACAATGAGCAGTTCTTC
TRBD2	TRBV2	TRBJ2-1	.	CASSEGLAGEENEQFF	TGTGCCAGCAGTGAAGGACTAGCGGGAGAGGAGAATGAGCAGTTCTTC
.	TRBV3-1/TRBV3-2	TRBJ1-2	.	CASSQQGNYGYTF	TGTGCCAGCAGCCAGCAGGGGAACTATGGCTACACCTTC
.	TRBV28	TRBJ1-2	.	CASRVPVNYGYTF	TGTGCCAGCAGGGTGCCGGTCAACTATGGCTACACCTTC
TRBD2	TRBV18	TRBJ2-7	.	CASSPLAGGDEQYF	TGTGCCAGCTCACCACTAGCGGGAGGCGACGAGCAGTACTTC
.	TRBV5-1	TRBJ2-6	.	CASSLDAVSGANVLTF	TGCGCCAGCAGCTTGGATGCTGTCTCTGGGGCCAACGTCCTGACTTTC
.	TRBV5-4	TRBJ2-3	.	CASSPLAVKADTQYF	TGTGCCAGCAGCCCCTTAGCGGTTAAGGCCGATACGCAGTATTTT
.	TRBV6-5	TRBJ2-5	.	CASSVPWAETQYF	TGTGCCAGCAGCGTCCCTTGGGCAGAGACCCAGTACTTC
.	TRBV5-6	TRBJ2-2	many	CASSGGPRTGAGELFF	TGTGCCAGCAGCGGTGGACCGCGCACGGGGGCCGGGGAGCTGTTTTTT
.	TRBV12-3/TRBV12-4	TRBJ1-1	.	CASRAWNTEAFF	TGTGCCAGCAGGGCGTGGAACACTGAAGCTTTCTTT
.	TRBV7-9	TRBJ1-1	.	CASSKDPDPEAFF	TGTGCCAGCAGCAAGGACCCCGACCCCGAAGCTTTCTTT
.	TRBV30	TRBJ1-6	.	CAWSIGTGGGALHF	TGTGCCTGGAGTATCGGGACGGGTGGAGGGGCCCTCCACTTT
TRBD1	TRBV28	TRBJ2-2	.	CASRGTANTGELFF	TGTGCCAGCAGAGGGACAGCGAACACCGGGGAGCTGTTTTTT
TRBD2	TRBV6-6	TRBJ2-1	.	CASRASGSWNEQFF	TGTGCCAGCCGGGCCAGCGGGAGTTGGAATGAGCAGTTCTTC
.	TRBV2	TRBJ1-6	.	CASRIPGGYSPLHF	TGTGCCAGCCGGATACCTGGGGGTTATTCACCCCTCCACTTT
TRBD1	TRBV7-9	TRBJ2-7	.	CASSDPDRNYEQYF	TGTGCCAGCAGCGATCCGGACAGGAACTACGAGCAGTACTTC
TRBD2	TRBV27	TRBJ2-7	.	CASSFSGLAGGDSSYEQYF	TGTGCCAGCAGTTTCTCCGGCCTAGCGGGAGGTGATAGCTCCTACGAGCAGTACTTC
.	TRBV7-2	TRBJ2-3	.	CASSLGGDTRMDTQYF	TGTGCCAGCAGCTTGGGGGGGGACACTAGGATGGATACGCAGTATTTT
.	TRBV11-2	TRBJ2-2	.	CASSFRKAGTGELFF	TGTGCCAGCAGCTTCAGGAAGGCGGGTACCGGGGAGCTGTTTTTT
.	TRBV6-6	TRBJ2-5	.	CASSLLETQYF	TGTGCCAGCAGTCTCTTAGAGACCCAGTACTTC
.	TRBV5-1	TRBJ2-2	once	CASTPDAGNTGELFF	TGCGCCAGCACCCCGGATGCGGGTAACACCGGGGAGCTGTTTTTT
.	TRBV24-1	TRBJ2-2	.	CATSELAGELFF	TGTGCCACCAGTGAACTTGCCGGGGAGCTGTTTTTT
TRBD2	TRBV7-2	TRBJ2-7	.	CASSLGSGLSYEQYF	TGTGCCAGCAGCTTGGGTAGCGGGCTTTCCTACGAGCAGTACTTC
.	TRBV24-1	TRBJ2-7	.	CATSDTDYDHTHDYEQYF	TGTGCCACCAGTGATACCGATTACGACCATACCCACGACTACGAGCAGTACTTC
.	TRBV20-1	TRBJ1-6	.	CSASGQRNSPLHF	TGCAGTGCTAGTGGACAGCGGAATTCACCCCTCCACTTT
TRBD1	TRBV18	TRBJ1-1	.	CASSPNRGQGTEAFF	TGTGCCAGCTCACCTAACAGGGGGCAGGGGACTGAAGCTTTCTTT
.	TRBV19	TRBJ1-1	.	CASRGGFLSGSTEAFF	TGTGCCAGTAGGGGGGGGTTCCTGTCAGGGAGCACTGAAGCTTTCTTT